A single sample gave rise to the 14 T cell receptor beta chains below, sequenced in a study of T-cell memory formation after mild COVID-19. TCRdb redid the calling of the 5' RACE reads with MiXCR, one entry per CDR3 protein. The profile covers some 450,000 distinct CDR3 sequences, with roughly 20% appearing a single time and approximately 8.4% taken by the ten largest. The specimen was PBMCs or a T cell subset sorted from them (not recorded which). These receptors were taken from an adult woman who had mild COVID-19 (a few samples of this study predate the infection). Cell type and time point are not known.

The chain has TRBV30 and TRBJ1-2; tentatively, D is TRBD1 (5 bases). Trimming stripped 8 bases from V and 7 bases from J, with 20 bases between. This CDR3 region has 13 residues. Germline V lookup: CDR1 GTSNPN, CDR2 SVGIG (reference sequence). CDR3 region: CALSLGGDGGYTF. The CDR3 region has the DNA TGTGCCCTTTCACTGGGAGGGGATGGTGGCTACACCTTC.

This chain uses TRBV7-8 with TRBJ1-1; D unclear. CDR1 SGHVS and CDR2 FQNEAQ come from the germline V gene. The V end was cut by 7 bases, the J end by 0 bases, with 12 bases between. The CDR3 consists of 14 residues. This CDR3 is CASIGGRMNTEAFF. The CDR3 region has the DNA TGTGCCAGCATCGGAGGGAGGATGAACACTGAAGCTTTCTTT.

The rearrangement joins TRBV4-2 to TRBJ2-1; TRBD1 agrees at 10 bases. CDR3 length: 16 residues. The junction had 8 bases not matched to a gene; V was cut back by 2 bases and J by 7 bases. Germline CDR1 reads LGHNA; CDR2 reads YNFKEQ. CDR3 bases: TGTGCCAGCAGCCAACCCGGACAGGGGGTTAAAAATGAGCAGTTCTTC. This sequence encodes CASSQPGQGVKNEQFF.

The chain carries TRBV4-2 and TRBJ1-4; 8 nucleotides align to TRBD1. The germline CDR1 and CDR2 sequences are LGHNA and YNFKEQ. The V segment lost 4 bases and the J segment 5 bases; nucleotides outside the gene matches: 3. The CDR3 spans 14 residues. CDR3 nucleotides: TGTGCCAGCAGCCCGGGACAGGAGAATGAAAAACTGTTTTTT. This encodes CASSPGQENEKLFF.

The rearrangement links TRBV6-1 to TRBJ2-5; perhaps TRBD2 as D (6 bases). Germline lookup yields CDR1 MNHNS and CDR2 SASEGT. CDR3 size: 15 residues. Trimming removed 1 base at V and 9 bases at J, with 18 bases between. The CDR3 DNA follows: TGTGCCAGCAGTGAAGTTATGGGTGAGACGGGGGCCCAGTACTTC. It encodes CASSEVMGETGAQYF.

The rearrangement uses TRBV5-1 and TRBJ2-1; 7 bases match TRBD1. This CDR3 region has 14 residues. The junction had 7 bases not matched to a gene; V was cut back by 2 bases and J by 8 bases. The germline V gene has CDR1 SGHRS and CDR2 YFSETQ. DNA for the CDR3: TGCGCCAGCAGCTTCGAGGGGGCCGGGGATGAGCAGTTCTTC. This sequence encodes CASSFEGAGDEQFF.

Only one count was recorded for this clonotype. The J gene is TRBJ1-1, the V gene TRBV12-3 or TRBV12-4, with D unresolved. Deletions cut 5 bases from V and 10 bases from J, with 11 bases between. The CDR3 covers 11 residues. The chain's CDR3 is CASSVIGIAFF. The CDR3 nucleotides are TGTGCCAGCAGTGTGATCGGAATAGCTTTCTTT.

The DNA for the CDR3 is TGCGCCAGCAGCCAAGGACAGGGGGTCACTGAAGCTTTCTTT. This codes for CASSQGQGVTEAFF. This chain uses TRBV4-1 with TRBJ1-1, with TRBD1 identical over 9 bases. This CDR3 comprises 14 residues. V was clipped by 1 base and J by 4 bases; unmatched bases: 1. Per the germline V gene, CDR1 is MGHRA and CDR2 is YSYEKL.

This clonotype is a singleton in its sample. The V call is TRBV13, the J call TRBJ1-1; D unclear. V was cut by 5 bases and J by 8 bases, with 12 bases left in between. CDR1 and CDR2 from the germline V gene are PRHDT and FYEKMQ (reference sequence). The CDR3 is made up of 12 amino acids. The DNA of the CDR3 is TGTGCCAGCAGCCAGTCAGGTCTGGAAGCTTTCTTT. Translated: CASSQSGLEAFF.

Only a few counts were recorded for this clonotype. This chain joins TRBV7-3 and TRBJ2-2; tentatively, D is TRBD2 (5 bases). Trimming took off 5 bases at V and 7 bases at J, with 14 bases between the two ends. The CDR3 spans 14 residues. Germline CDR1 is SGHTA and CDR2 is FQGTGA. CDR3 loop: CASSPWPGIGELFF. The CDR3 DNA is TGTGCCAGCAGCCCCTGGCCGGGGATCGGGGAGCTGTTTTTT.

The V gene is TRBV29-1, the J gene TRBJ2-1; D might be TRBD1 (5 bases). V dropped 5 bases and J dropped 4 bases, with 18 bases sitting between them. There are 15 residues in the CDR3. Germline V lookup: CDR1 SQVTM, CDR2 ANQGSEA. In DNA, the CDR3 is TGCAGCGTTTCCTCAGGGATCATCGGGTACAATGAGCAGTTCTTC. This sequence encodes CSVSSGIIGYNEQFF.

The chain joins TRBV12-3 or TRBV12-4 to TRBJ2-2; 10 bases line up with TRBD1. Losses at the gene ends were 5 bases for V and 4 bases for J; bases not matched to a gene: 1. The CDR3 extends over 14 amino acids. CDR3 in amino acids: CASSGDRGTGELFF. Written as DNA, the CDR3 is TGTGCCAGCAGTGGGGACAGGGGCACCGGGGAGCTGTTTTTT.

CDR3 DNA sequence: TGTGCCAGCAGCTTAGGGGAGACTTACACTGAAGCTTTCTTT. This codes for CASSLGETYTEAFF. The rearrangement joins TRBV7-6 to TRBJ1-1; D call uncertain. The ends were cut back, 1 base at V and 3 bases at J, with 9 bases in the middle. The CDR3 extends over 14 amino acids. Germline loops: CDR1 SGHVS, CDR2 FNYEAQ.

Only a few counts were recorded for this clonotype. V gene TRBV6-5 combines with J gene TRBJ2-3; possible D gene TRBD2, 5 bases. Germline-derived CDR1 and CDR2 are MNHEY and SVGAGI. V gave up 2 bases and J gave up 2 bases, with 11 bases separating them. The CDR3 consists of 15 residues. The CDR3 spells CASSYERMDTDTQYF. CDR3 DNA: TGTGCCAGCAGTTACGAGCGGATGGACACAGATACGCAGTATTTT.